This TCR beta chain is drawn from a study of blood T cell repertoires in COVID-19. The overall study: COVID-19 samples collected from the United States, Italy and Spain covered acute and convalescent phases. T cells, B-cell-depleted T cells, or PBMCs supplied cDNA or gDNA.

Authors' processing steps: Nucleated cell counts were estimated from reference gene primer amplification. The method was immunoSEQ multiplex PCR; TCRdb's version includes in-frame clones alone and lacks a portion of them. Clone size and V and J calls were adopted from that table, with D and trimming inferred from the DNA. The sample carries about 230,000 clones, roughly 87% recorded once. The CDR3 runs 18 residues. Germline assignment: CDR1 SGHAT and CDR2 FQNNGV. V shed 4 bases, J shed 6 bases, and the junction held 15 bases outside the gene matches. The receptor comes from a woman between 18 and 30 years old who had recovered from COVID-19. Sequenced input: peripheral blood. This chain links TRBV11-2 with TRBJ2-3, with TRBD2 matching 11 bases. DNA of the CDR3: TGTGCCAGCAGCTCACCCGGGACTAGCGGTCTCGGGGCGGATACGCAGTATTTT. The encoded protein is CASSSPGTSGLGADTQYF. The full variable domain, with the rest looked up from reference TRBV11-2 and TRBJ2-3, is EAGVAQSPRYKIIEKRQSVAFWCNPISGHATLYWYQQILGQGPKLLIQFQNNGVVDDSQLPKDRFSAERLKGVDSTLKIQPAKLEDSAVYLCASSSPGTSGLGADTQYFGPGTRLTVL.